This T cell receptor beta chain stems from a study of blood T cells in healthy people across ages. Study-level points and caveats: Without sorted subsets, naive and antigen-experienced compartments could not be conclusively compared.

In the case of this clonotype: Antigen: not known.

From germline, CDR1 is LGHDT and CDR2 YNNKEL (reference sequence). The CDR3 has 15 amino acids. The V gene lost 0 bases and the J gene lost 4 bases, with 10 bases spanning the gap. Total RNA extracted from each sample amounted to at least 5 micrograms. The second PCR ran roughly 7 to 11 cycles with a sample-barcoded 5' primer and J-beta primers. TCRdb ran MiXCR on the 5' RACE reads and lists one entry per CDR3 protein. Here the sample spans over a million distinct CDR3 sequences, about 43% being singletons. Material for sequencing was blood. This TCR derives from a woman under 30 in good health. The chain uses TRBV3-1 and TRBJ2-1; possibly TRBD1 for D (5 bases). In nucleotides, the CDR3 is TGTGCCAGCAGCCAAGACGGACAAATATACAATGAGCAGTTCTTC. Its protein is CASSQDGQIYNEQFF.